The rows below give T cell receptor beta chains drawn from one sample of a study of blood T cell repertoires in COVID-19. Sequenced by immunoSEQ multiplex PCR; TCRdb stores in-frame clones only, minus some. This table has a few hundred thousand clones, around 82% appearing once. The sequencing sample was made of PBMCs or T cells enriched from blood (not recorded which). The receptors stem from a man aged 50 to 60 who had recovered from COVID-19. Both conserved end residues are part of each CDR3. The D gene is left open where the match is weak. Rows may omit the clone size; those that give it use once, few, many or a size class.

j_call d_call v_call clone_size cdr3_nt cdr3_aa
TRBJ2-5 TRBD2 TRBV5-4 . TGTGCCAGCAGCCCACTGACTAGCGGGGGGCCGGGGGAGACCCAGTACTTC CASSPLTSGGPGETQYF
TRBJ2-1 . TRBV11-2 . TGTGCCAGCAGCTCGGGTCCTATCAATGAGCAGTTCTTC CASSSGPINEQFF
TRBJ1-2 . TRBV9 . TGTGCCAGCAGCGTAGAGGGGACTAACTATGGCTACACCTTC CASSVEGTNYGYTF
TRBJ2-7 TRBD2 TRBV12-3/TRBV12-4 . TGTGCCAGCAGCGCGGGGGTCGAGCAGTACTTC CASSAGVEQYF
TRBJ1-5 . TRBV12-3/TRBV12-4 . TGTGCCAGCAGGGGGGGGAATCAGCCCCAGCATTTT CASRGGNQPQHF
TRBJ2-7 . TRBV5-6 . TGTGCCAGCAGCTTAAACATAAACTACGAGCAGTACTTC CASSLNINYEQYF
TRBJ1-5 TRBD1 TRBV24-1 . TGTGCCACCAGTGAGTACGATACAGGGGAGAAGCATTTT CATSEYDTGEKHF
TRBJ1-6 . TRBV28 few TGTGCCAGCAGGACAGGTCCACCCCTCCACTTT CASRTGPPLHF
TRBJ1-2 TRBD1 TRBV29-1 few TGCAGCGTTGAGCCGACAGGGGGCGCGAGGGGCTACACCTTC CSVEPTGGARGYTF
TRBJ1-2 . TRBV27 . TGTGCCAGCAGTATAAACCGGGAGACCTATGGCTACACCTTC CASSINRETYGYTF
TRBJ2-7 . TRBV21-1 . TGTGCCAGCAGCAAAGGTGGGTTCGGGAACTACGAGCAGTACTTC CASSKGGFGNYEQYF
TRBJ2-5 TRBD2 TRBV3-1/TRBV3-2 . TGTGCCAGCAGCCTAGCGGGGGGCCAAGAGACCCAGTACTTC CASSLAGGQETQYF
TRBJ1-1 . TRBV5-5 . TGTGCCAGCAGCTTCACAGGTCACACTGAAGCTTTCTTT CASSFTGHTEAFF
TRBJ1-4 . TRBV5-1 once TGCGCCAGCAGACAGGCTTTTACTAATGAAAAACTGTTTTTT CASRQAFTNEKLFF
TRBJ2-2 . TRBV11-2 . TGTGCCAGCAGCCTAACCTTGAACACCGGGGAGCTGTTTTTT CASSLTLNTGELFF
TRBJ1-1 . TRBV18 . TGTGCCAGCTCACGGGGAGACACTGAAGCTTTCTTT CASSRGDTEAFF
TRBJ1-2 TRBD1 TRBV28 . TGTGCCAGCGGGGACAGGGTGGATGGCTACACCTTC CASGDRVDGYTF
TRBJ1-4 TRBD1 TRBV7-7 . TGTGCTAGCAGCTTGGGACAGGGGGTCACCGAAAAACTGTTTTTT CASSLGQGVTEKLFF
TRBJ2-1 . TRBV7-9 . TGTGCCAGCAGCGCCCCGCTCCTGGGAGCACCGGAGCAGTTCTTC CASSAPLLGAPEQFF
TRBJ2-3 TRBD2 TRBV4-2 . TGTGCCAGCAGCAACGTCGGTCAAGCGGGAGGGCCCGGGGCAGATACGCAGTATTTT CASSNVGQAGGPGADTQYF
TRBJ1-2 . TRBV10-3 . TGTGCCATCAGTGATACAGGGCGAACTAACTATGGCTACACCTTC CAISDTGRTNYGYTF
TRBJ1-2 . TRBV4-1 . TGCGCCAGCAGCCATAGTCGGTTGGACAGAGGAAACTATGGCTACACCTTC CASSHSRLDRGNYGYTF
TRBJ2-7 . TRBV5-6 . TGTGCCAGCAGAACGAGACAGAGCTACGAGCAGTACTTC CASRTRQSYEQYF
TRBJ2-2 . TRBV5-1 . TGCGCCAGCAGCAATCAGGCCCGCGACATCGCCGGGGAGCTGTTTTTT CASSNQARDIAGELFF
TRBJ2-1 TRBD1 TRBV7-9 . TGTGCCAGCAGCTCGGGACAGTACAATGAGCAGTTCTTC CASSSGQYNEQFF
TRBJ1-1 . TRBV11-2 . TGTGCCAGCAGCTCGGGACAAAACATGAACACTGAAGCTTTCTTT CASSSGQNMNTEAFF
TRBJ2-7 TRBD2 TRBV12-5 once TGTGCTAGTGGTCCTAGCGGGAGTCCATACGAGCAGTACTTC CASGPSGSPYEQYF
TRBJ2-1 TRBD2 TRBV7-9 . TGTGCCAGCAGCTTCGCGGGGGGGCGGTCCTACAATGAGCAGTTCTTC CASSFAGGRSYNEQFF
TRBJ1-1 . TRBV9 . TGTGCCAGCAGCGTAGGCGCCAGCGGACCGAACACTGAAGCTTTCTTT CASSVGASGPNTEAFF
TRBJ1-1 . TRBV21-1 . TGTGCCAGCAGCAACCCGGGGGGGCTATCACTAATGAACACTGAAGCTTTCTTT CASSNPGGLSLMNTEAFF
TRBJ2-5 . TRBV4-1 once TGCGCCAGCAGCCATAACACAGGGTCGGAGACCCAGTACTTC CASSHNTGSETQYF
TRBJ1-2 . TRBV3-1/TRBV3-2 . TGTGCCAGCAGCCTGACCGGAGGGTATCAGTTCGGCTACACCTTC CASSLTGGYQFGYTF
TRBJ2-1 TRBD2 TRBV7-8 . TGTGCCAGCAGCCCCGCGAGATCACTAGCGGAGGGATCCTACAATGAGCAGTTCTTC CASSPARSLAEGSYNEQFF